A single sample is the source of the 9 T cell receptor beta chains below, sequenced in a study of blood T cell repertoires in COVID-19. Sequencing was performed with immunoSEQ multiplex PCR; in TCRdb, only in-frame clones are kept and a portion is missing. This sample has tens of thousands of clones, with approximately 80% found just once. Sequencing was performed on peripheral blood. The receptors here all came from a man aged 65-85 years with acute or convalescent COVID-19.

CDR3 bases: TGTGCCAGCAGTGAATATCCCATCCGGGACACCGCCTACGAGCAGTACTTC. The encoded protein is CASSEYPIRDTAYEQYF. V is TRBV6-1 and J is TRBJ2-7; a weak D match, TRBD1 (6 bases). V lost 2 bases and J 2 bases, leaving 19 bases between the germline ends. The CDR3 totals 17 residues. Germline V lookup: CDR1 MNHNS, CDR2 SASEGT.

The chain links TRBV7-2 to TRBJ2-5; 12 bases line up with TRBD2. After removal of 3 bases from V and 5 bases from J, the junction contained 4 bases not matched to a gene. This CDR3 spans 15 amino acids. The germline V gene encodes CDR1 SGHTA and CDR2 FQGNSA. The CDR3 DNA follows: TGTGCCAGCAGCTTTCAGCTAGCGGGGGGGGAGACCCAGTACTTC. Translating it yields CASSFQLAGGETQYF.

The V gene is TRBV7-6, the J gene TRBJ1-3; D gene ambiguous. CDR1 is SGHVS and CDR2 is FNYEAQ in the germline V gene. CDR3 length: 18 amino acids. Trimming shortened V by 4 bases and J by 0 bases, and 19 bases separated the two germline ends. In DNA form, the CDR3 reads TGTGCCAGCAGCTCCCCGTTTACTCGACGGAGCTCTGGAAACACCATATATTTT. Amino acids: CASSSPFTRRSSGNTIYF.

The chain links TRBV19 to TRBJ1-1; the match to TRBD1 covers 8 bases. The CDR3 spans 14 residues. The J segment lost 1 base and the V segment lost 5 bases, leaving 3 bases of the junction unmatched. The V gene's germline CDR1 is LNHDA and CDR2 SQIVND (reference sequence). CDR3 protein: CASSVGQANTEAFF. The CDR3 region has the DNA TGTGCCAGTAGTGTGGGACAGGCGAACACTGAAGCTTTCTTT.

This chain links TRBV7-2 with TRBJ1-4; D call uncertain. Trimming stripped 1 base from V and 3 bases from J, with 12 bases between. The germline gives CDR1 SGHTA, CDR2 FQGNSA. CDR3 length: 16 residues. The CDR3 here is CASSLETFRANEKLFF. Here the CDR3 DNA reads TGTGCCAGCAGCTTAGAGACGTTTCGGGCTAATGAAAAACTGTTTTTT. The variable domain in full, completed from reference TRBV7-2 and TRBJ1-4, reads GAGVSQSPSNKVTEKGKDVELRCDPISGHTALYWYRQSLGQGLEFLIYFQGNSAPDKSGLPSDRFSAERTGGSVSTLTIQRTQQEDSAVYLCASSLETFRANEKLFFGSGTQLSVL.

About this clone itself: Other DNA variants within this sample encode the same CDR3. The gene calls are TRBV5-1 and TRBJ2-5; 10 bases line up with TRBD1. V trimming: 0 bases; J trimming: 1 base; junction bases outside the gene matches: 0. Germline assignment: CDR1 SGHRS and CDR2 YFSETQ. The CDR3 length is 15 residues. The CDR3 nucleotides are TGCGCCAGCAGCTTGGGGGACAGGGGCCAAGAGACCCAGTACTTC. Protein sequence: CASSLGDRGQETQYF.

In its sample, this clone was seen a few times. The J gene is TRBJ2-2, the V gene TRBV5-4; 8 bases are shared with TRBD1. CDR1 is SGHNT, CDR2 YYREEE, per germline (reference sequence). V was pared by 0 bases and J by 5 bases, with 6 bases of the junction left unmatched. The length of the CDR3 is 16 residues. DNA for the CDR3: TGTGCCAGCAGCTTGGCTGGACAGGGCTTTACCGGGGAGCTGTTTTTT. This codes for CASSLAGQGFTGELFF. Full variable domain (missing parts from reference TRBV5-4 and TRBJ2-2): ETGVTQSPTHLIKTRGQQVTLRCSSQSGHNTVSWYQQALGQGPQFIFQYYREEENGRGNFPPRFSGLQFPNYSSELNVNALELDDSALYLCASSLAGQGFTGELFFGEGSRLTVL.

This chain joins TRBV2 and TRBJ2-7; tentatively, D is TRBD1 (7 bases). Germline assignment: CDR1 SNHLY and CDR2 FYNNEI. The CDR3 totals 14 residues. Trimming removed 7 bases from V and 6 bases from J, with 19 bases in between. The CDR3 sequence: CASNDRVGGSEQYF. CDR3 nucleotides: TGTGCCAGCAACGACAGGGTGGGGGGAAGCGAGCAGTACTTC.

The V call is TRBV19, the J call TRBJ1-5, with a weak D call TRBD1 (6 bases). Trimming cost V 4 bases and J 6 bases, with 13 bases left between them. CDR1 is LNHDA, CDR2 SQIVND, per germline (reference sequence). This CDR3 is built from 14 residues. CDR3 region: CASSTQNRVQPQHF. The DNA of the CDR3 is TGTGCCAGTAGTACTCAGAACAGGGTTCAGCCCCAGCATTTT. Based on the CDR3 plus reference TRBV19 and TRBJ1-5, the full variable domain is DGGITQSPKYLFRKEGQNVTLSCEQNLNHDAMYWYRQDPGQGLRLIYYSQIVNDFQKGDIAEGYSVSREKKESFPLTVTSAQKNPTAFYLCASSTQNRVQPQHFGDGTRLSIL.